This T cell receptor beta chain was identified in a study of blood T cell repertoires in COVID-19 (dated by TCRdb to the early 2020s). Background for the entire study: Samples covering the acute and convalescent phases of COVID-19 were provided by collaborators in the United States, Italy and Spain. The prospective study material was composed of cDNA or gDNA derived from T cells, B-cell-depleted T cells, or PBMCs. Deeply sampled blood TCRbeta repertoires from subjects exposed to, actively infected with, or recovered from COVID-19 were included in the dataset. The repertoires were made available in a free public database intended to serve as a resource for research on the immune response to SARS-CoV-2. Samples came from the ongoing ImmuneRACE study (first 160 participants) plus 1,254 subjects from 6 global collaborators. Nearly every sample came with metadata listing a de-identified subject ID, COVID-19 status, age in years and sex. Where HLA class I and class II types were available, the types were taken from metadata supplied by the sample provider, not from assay-based typing.

A note on this clone: No antigen is known for it. No base-level quality is on record; no much larger clone is a single base apart.

Trimmed from V: 7 bases; trimmed from J: 4 bases; junction bases lacking a gene match: 11. The CDR3 numbers 15 residues from cysteine through phenylalanine. Kept here is only the CDR3 DNA, which spans 45 bases and is read in frame from base 1. Based on the germline V gene, the CDR1 and CDR2 sequences are SNHLY and FYNNEI. The immunoSEQ Assay, a bias-controlled multiplex PCR, was used to amplify TCRbeta CDR3 regions from genomic DNA. The paper's processing steps were these. Within the assay, amplification of reference gene primers was used to estimate how many nucleated cells each sample contained. To quantify the absolute abundance of each unique TCRbeta CDR3 rearrangement, sequence reads were collapsed and filtered. For each sample, productive Simpson clonality was calculated as the square root of Simpson's diversity index over productive rearrangements. The clones in this table, taken by TCRdb from immuneACCESS, are in-frame only. Not every clone is retained; where verified, under half of the shortfall comes from an unresolved V gene, and the cause of the rest is unknown. V, J and clone size are taken as reported in that table, and D and trimming were inferred from the DNA itself. The sample table shows tens of thousands of clones, and 80% to 95% are seen once. The ten largest clonotypes hold roughly 0.72% of the sample.

The paper as a whole reports these results and caveats: The quantity of clinical and demographic metadata differed by source and by participant and was supplied without curation.

Each collaborating institution followed its own protocols to collect whole blood in K2EDTA tubes. Collaborator samples were shipped for TCRbeta analysis as frozen whole blood, isolated PBMCs, or DNA extracted from either sample type. The chain couples TRBV2 to TRBJ1-2; the central 8 bases match TRBD1. The sequenced sample consisted of peripheral blood. The TCR was taken from an elderly woman with acute or convalescent COVID-19. The DNA sequence is TGTGCCAGCAATATAGGACAGGGCGATAGCTATGGCTACACCTTC. This codes for CASNIGQGDSYGYTF.